This is a list of T cell receptor beta chains from one sample in a study of technical replicates of blood from a handful of donors. Method: immunoSEQ multiplex PCR; TCRdb's copy keeps in-frame clones and lacks some. The table shows 80,000 to 95,000 clones, with 90% to 96% occurring only once. The material sequenced was T cells isolated from PBMCs. The receptor set was obtained from a human donor in good health. CDR3s include the opening cysteine and the closing phenylalanine or tryptophan. Fields, in order: clone size, J gene, D gene, V gene, CDR3 protein, CDR3 DNA. D genes are given only for firm matches. Rows give clone size only sometimes, using once, few, many, or a class for an expanded clone.

size: NA
J: TRBJ2-7
D: NA
V: TRBV11-3
CDR3: CASSSTEREQYF
DNA: TGTGCCAGCAGCTCTACCGAGAGGGAGCAGTACTTC

size: NA
J: TRBJ1-2
D: NA
V: TRBV2
CDR3: CANLTGEGYTF
DNA: TGTGCCAACCTGACAGGCGAAGGCTACACCTTC

size: NA
J: TRBJ1-1
D: NA
V: TRBV15
CDR3: CATSRGGVTEAFF
DNA: TGTGCCACCAGCAGAGGGGGGGTCACTGAAGCTTTCTTT

size: NA
J: TRBJ1-4
D: NA
V: TRBV28
CDR3: CASSLFLGLGASQNEKLFF
DNA: TGTGCCAGCAGTTTATTCCTGGGGTTGGGGGCTAGCCAAAATGAAAAACTGTTTTTT

size: NA
J: TRBJ1-2
D: NA
V: TRBV11-3
CDR3: CASSLERLTGGYTF
DNA: TGTGCCAGCAGCTTAGAGCGACTGACGGGTGGCTACACCTTC

size: NA
J: TRBJ1-2
D: NA
V: TRBV30
CDR3: CAWSVRRDTNYGYTF
DNA: TGTGCCTGGAGTGTCCGGCGGGATACTAACTATGGCTACACCTTC

size: NA
J: TRBJ2-1
D: TRBD2
V: TRBV30
CDR3: CAWNRVAGYNEQFF
DNA: TGTGCCTGGAACAGGGTAGCGGGGTACAATGAGCAGTTCTTC

size: NA
J: TRBJ1-2
D: TRBD1
V: TRBV5-4
CDR3: CASSLGTVYTF
DNA: TGTGCCAGCAGCTTAGGGACAGTCTACACCTTC

size: NA
J: TRBJ1-1
D: TRBD1
V: TRBV10-3
CDR3: CAITNGQGAFF
DNA: TGTGCCATCACCAACGGACAGGGAGCTTTCTTT

size: NA
J: TRBJ1-3
D: NA
V: TRBV11-2
CDR3: CASSLPSHTIYF
DNA: TGTGCCAGCAGCTTACCCTCTCACACCATATATTTT

size: NA
J: TRBJ2-1
D: TRBD2
V: TRBV7-9
CDR3: CASSFGTSGDEQFF
DNA: TGTGCCAGCAGCTTTGGGACTAGCGGCGATGAGCAGTTCTTC

size: NA
J: TRBJ2-2
D: NA
V: TRBV27
CDR3: CASSFMSATGELFF
DNA: TGTGCCAGCAGTTTTATGTCAGCGACCGGGGAGCTGTTTTTT

size: once
J: TRBJ2-4
D: NA
V: TRBV5-1
CDR3: CASRPGFGKNIQYF
DNA: TGCGCCAGCAGGCCAGGGTTCGGCAAAAACATTCAGTACTTC

size: NA
J: TRBJ2-1
D: TRBD2
V: TRBV6-1
CDR3: CASSEFSGVEQFF
DNA: TGTGCCAGCAGTGAATTCAGCGGGGTGGAGCAGTTCTTC

size: NA
J: TRBJ1-2
D: NA
V: TRBV6-1
CDR3: CASRPTGSNYGYTF
DNA: TGTGCCAGCAGACCGACAGGTTCTAACTATGGCTACACCTTC

size: NA
J: TRBJ1-1
D: NA
V: TRBV28
CDR3: CASSFFDRSEAFF
DNA: TGTGCCAGCAGTTTTTTCGACAGGAGTGAAGCTTTCTTT

size: NA
J: TRBJ1-2
D: TRBD1
V: TRBV6-1
CDR3: CASSEPRTGEKGRYTF
DNA: TGTGCCAGCAGTGAGCCTCGGACAGGGGAGAAAGGACGCTACACCTTC

size: NA
J: TRBJ2-7
D: NA
V: TRBV5-5
CDR3: CASRDTFYEQYF
DNA: TGTGCCAGCAGGGACACGTTCTACGAGCAGTACTTC

size: NA
J: TRBJ2-5
D: NA
V: TRBV7-9
CDR3: CASSQQLAVQETQYF
DNA: TGTGCCAGCAGCCAACAATTAGCGGTACAAGAGACCCAGTACTTC

size: NA
J: TRBJ2-1
D: TRBD2
V: TRBV5-1
CDR3: CASSQRDHYNEQFF
DNA: TGCGCCAGCAGCCAGCGGGACCATTACAATGAGCAGTTCTTC

size: NA
J: TRBJ1-2
D: TRBD1
V: TRBV28
CDR3: CASRQGFGYTF
DNA: TGTGCCAGTCGACAGGGATTCGGCTACACCTTC

size: NA
J: TRBJ2-3
D: TRBD2
V: TRBV10-3
CDR3: CAIKERGTDTQYF
DNA: TGTGCCATCAAAGAGCGGGGGACAGATACGCAGTATTTT

size: NA
J: TRBJ1-4
D: NA
V: TRBV25-1
CDR3: CASSMQGREKLFF
DNA: TGTGCCAGCAGTATGCAGGGAAGAGAAAAACTGTTTTTT

size: once
J: TRBJ1-5
D: TRBD1
V: TRBV10-2
CDR3: CASRGTGGQPQHF
DNA: TGCGCCAGCAGGGGGACAGGGGGTCAGCCCCAGCATTTT

size: once
J: TRBJ2-3
D: TRBD2
V: TRBV5-1
CDR3: CASSVTSAPDTQYF
DNA: TGCGCCAGCAGCGTGACTAGCGCGCCAGATACGCAGTATTTT

size: NA
J: TRBJ1-1
D: NA
V: TRBV19
CDR3: CASSILVRGVPFMNTEAFF
DNA: TGTGCCAGTAGTATTCTCGTCCGGGGGGTCCCCTTTATGAACACTGAAGCTTTCTTT

size: once
J: TRBJ2-7
D: TRBD1
V: TRBV11-2
CDR3: CASSNIRTGGYEQYF
DNA: TGTGCCAGCAGTAATATACGGACAGGGGGCTACGAGCAGTACTTC

size: NA
J: TRBJ1-1
D: TRBD1
V: TRBV19
CDR3: CATDGTGNPTTEAFF
DNA: TGTGCCACCGACGGGACAGGTAACCCAACCACTGAAGCTTTCTTT

size: NA
J: TRBJ2-7
D: NA
V: TRBV7-2
CDR3: CASSLAAGSLAEQYF
DNA: TGTGCCAGCAGCTTGGCTGCCGGGAGTCTCGCCGAGCAGTACTTC

size: NA
J: TRBJ2-1
D: NA
V: TRBV29-1
CDR3: CSVEGQTNNEQFF
DNA: TGCAGCGTTGAAGGGCAGACAAACAATGAGCAGTTCTTC

size: NA
J: TRBJ2-3
D: NA
V: TRBV28
CDR3: CASSLDSRTDTQYF
DNA: TGTGCCAGCAGCCTCGACAGTCGCACAGATACGCAGTATTTT

size: NA
J: TRBJ2-3
D: TRBD2
V: TRBV12-5
CDR3: CASGSGLAGSTDTQYF
DNA: TGTGCTAGTGGTTCGGGACTAGCGGGCAGCACAGATACGCAGTATTTT

size: NA
J: TRBJ2-5
D: NA
V: TRBV5-8
CDR3: CASSFLDRNQETQYF
DNA: TGTGCCAGCAGCTTTTTGGACAGAAACCAAGAGACCCAGTACTTC

size: NA
J: TRBJ2-7
D: TRBD2
V: TRBV28
CDR3: CASSSTSGSTSYEQYF
DNA: TGTGCCAGCAGTTCGACTAGCGGGAGTACCTCCTACGAGCAGTACTTC

size: NA
J: TRBJ2-1
D: NA
V: TRBV28
CDR3: CASSTRGRLSYNEQFF
DNA: TGTGCCAGCAGTACCCGGGGGAGACTCTCCTACAATGAGCAGTTCTTC

size: NA
J: TRBJ2-2
D: TRBD2
V: TRBV7-3
CDR3: CASSPREATGELFF
DNA: TGTGCCAGCAGCCCCCGGGAGGCCACCGGGGAGCTGTTTTTT

size: NA
J: TRBJ1-3
D: NA
V: TRBV30
CDR3: CAWSGAGNTIYF
DNA: TGTGCCTGGAGCGGGGCTGGAAACACCATATATTTT

size: once
J: TRBJ1-5
D: TRBD1
V: TRBV5-1
CDR3: CASSLATGDQPQHF
DNA: TGCGCCAGCAGCTTGGCTACAGGGGATCAGCCCCAGCATTTT

size: NA
J: TRBJ2-7
D: TRBD2
V: TRBV10-3
CDR3: CAISESWGLRGTSSIEQYF
DNA: TGTGCCATCAGTGAGTCATGGGGGCTTCGGGGGACTAGCAGTATCGAGCAGTACTTC

size: NA
J: TRBJ2-2
D: TRBD2
V: TRBV2
CDR3: CASGDYSAGELFF
DNA: TGTGCCAGCGGGGACTATAGTGCCGGGGAGCTGTTTTTT

size: NA
J: TRBJ2-1
D: NA
V: TRBV28
CDR3: CASSPPGDLKSNEQFF
DNA: TGTGCCAGCAGTCCACCAGGGGACCTAAAAAGCAATGAGCAGTTCTTC

size: NA
J: TRBJ2-4
D: TRBD2
V: TRBV9
CDR3: CASSVPHRLAENIQYF
DNA: TGTGCCAGCAGCGTCCCGCATAGACTAGCGGAAAACATTCAGTACTTC

size: NA
J: TRBJ1-2
D: NA
V: TRBV27
CDR3: CASSSVGGEYGYTF
DNA: TGTGCCAGCAGTTCTGTAGGAGGGGAGTATGGCTACACCTTC

size: NA
J: TRBJ2-5
D: TRBD1
V: TRBV7-7
CDR3: CASSLAGTGEGETQYF
DNA: TGTGCTAGCAGCTTAGCCGGGACAGGGGAGGGGGAGACCCAGTACTTC

size: NA
J: TRBJ1-2
D: NA
V: TRBV4-1
CDR3: CASSQVPPGGDGYTF
DNA: TGCGCCAGCAGCCAAGTGCCACCGGGCGGGGATGGCTACACCTTC